The rows below give T cell receptor beta chains drawn from one sample of a study of cytomegalovirus exposure and HLA in healthy donors. Clones were sequenced by immunoSEQ multiplex PCR, and TCRdb holds only the in-frame ones, with some missing. This sample's table has about 160,000 clones. The sequenced sample consisted of PBMCs. Receptors originate from a man aged 30-40 years in good health and CMV-seronegative. Both conserved end residues are part of each CDR3.

j_call v_call cdr3_aa
TRBJ2-5 TRBV27 CASSYLRLGSKQYF
TRBJ2-7 TRBV5-1 CASGFAGLADSYEQYF
TRBJ2-1 TRBV5-1 CASRPTSGSNEQFF
TRBJ1-1 TRBV5-1 CASGNGGANTEAFF
TRBJ2-5 TRBV5-1 CASRRGRQEETQYF
TRBJ2-7 TRBV7-2 CASSLRREGTYEQYF
TRBJ1-1 TRBV5-1 CASSLGQQDSEAFF
TRBJ2-1 TRBV7-9 CASMEGNEQFF
TRBJ2-7 TRBV28 CASRGTGQSYEQYF
TRBJ1-4 TRBV4-3 CASSLVTGVAEKLFF
TRBJ2-7 TRBV29-1 CSVYRISGSVSYEQYF
TRBJ1-1 TRBV27 CASSFAQGEAFF
TRBJ1-1 TRBV27 CASSPLGRGGTEAFF
TRBJ1-1 TRBV4-3 CASSQGGQTDTEAFF
TRBJ1-5 TRBV4-3 CASSLTTGDQPQHF
TRBJ1-2 TRBV29-1 CSVRDIGYGYTF
TRBJ2-3 TRBV5-6 CASSSLGGSSSTDTQYF
TRBJ1-1 TRBV5-6 CASSLAAGYGWDTEAFF
TRBJ2-7 TRBV5-1 CASSSDRAYEQYF
TRBJ1-1 TRBV29-1 CSVVYTEAFF